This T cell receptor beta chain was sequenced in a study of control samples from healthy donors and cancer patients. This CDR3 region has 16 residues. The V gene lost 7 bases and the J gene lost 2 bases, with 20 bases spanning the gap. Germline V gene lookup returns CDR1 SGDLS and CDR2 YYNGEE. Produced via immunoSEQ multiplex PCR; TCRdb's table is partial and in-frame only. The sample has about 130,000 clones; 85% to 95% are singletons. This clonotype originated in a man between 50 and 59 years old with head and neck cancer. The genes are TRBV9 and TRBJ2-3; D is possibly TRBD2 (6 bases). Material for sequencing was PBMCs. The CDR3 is CASSPSPSAYTDTQYF. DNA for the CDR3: TGTGCCAGCTCCCCGTCCCCTAGCGCTTACACAGATACGCAGTATTTT.